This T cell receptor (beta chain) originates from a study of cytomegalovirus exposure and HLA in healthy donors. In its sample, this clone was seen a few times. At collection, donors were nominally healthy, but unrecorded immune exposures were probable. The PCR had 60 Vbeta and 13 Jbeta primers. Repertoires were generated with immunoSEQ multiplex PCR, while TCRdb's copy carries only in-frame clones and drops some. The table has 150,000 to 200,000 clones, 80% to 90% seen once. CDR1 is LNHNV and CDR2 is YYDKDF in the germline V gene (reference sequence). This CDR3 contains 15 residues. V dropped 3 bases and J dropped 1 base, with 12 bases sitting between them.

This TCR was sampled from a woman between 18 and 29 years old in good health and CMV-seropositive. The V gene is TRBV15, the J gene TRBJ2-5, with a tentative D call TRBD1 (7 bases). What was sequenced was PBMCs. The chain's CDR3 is CATSRGGQFQETQYF. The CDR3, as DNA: TGTGCCACCAGCAGGGGGGGACAGTTCCAAGAGACCCAGTACTTC.